Below, 30 T cell receptor beta chains from the same sample are listed, as sequenced in a study of Graves' ophthalmopathy and Graves' hyperthyroidism. RNA transcripts provided the template for amplifying TCR beta CDR3 regions. First-round RT-PCR relied on HTBI primers, and a second-round multiplex PCR came next. TCRdb passed the multiplex PCR reads through MiXCR, listing each CDR3 protein once. This table holds hundreds of thousands of distinct CDR3 sequences, over 40% found once. Sequencing was done on a sample of peripheral blood. The receptors here all came from an adult man with Graves' ophthalmopathy.

This clonotype showed up many times. The V call is TRBV19, the J call TRBJ1-2, with TRBD1 matching 7 bases. The CDR3 is 15 amino acids. With V trimmed by 7 bases and J by 3 bases, 11 bases remained unmatched. CDR1 and CDR2 from the germline V gene are LNHDA and SQIVND (reference sequence). The CDR3 loop reads CASTHGTAVDYGYTF. DNA of the CDR3: TGTGCCAGTACCCACGGGACAGCGGTTGACTATGGCTACACCTTC.

The chain couples TRBV4-2 to TRBJ2-7; D not resolved. Germline V gene lookup returns CDR1 LGHNA and CDR2 YNFKEQ. The CDR3 spans 15 residues. The V end lost 0 bases, the J end lost 3 bases, and 12 bases lay between the germline ends. This CDR3 is CASSQDSYWNYEQYF. The CDR3 coding sequence is TGTGCCAGCAGCCAAGATAGTTACTGGAACTACGAGCAGTACTTC.

This chain connects TRBV4-2 to TRBJ2-7; weak D call: TRBD2 (6 bases). Germline lookup yields CDR1 LGHNA and CDR2 YNFKEQ. Trimming shortened V by 5 bases and J by 7 bases, and 15 bases separated the two germline ends. This CDR3 has 13 residues. CDR3 sequence reads: CASSGDWGREQYF. The CDR3 DNA reads TGTGCCAGCAGCGGGGACTGGGGACGTGAGCAGTACTTC.

A few counts support this clonotype. This chain links TRBV18 with TRBJ1-2; a possible D gene is TRBD1 (5 bases). V gave up 1 base and J gave up 6 bases, with 6 bases separating them. Germline CDR1 reads KGHSH; CDR2 reads LQKENI. CDR3 length: 12 residues. In nucleotides, the CDR3 is TGTGCCAGCTCACCACAGGGGAATGGCTACACCTTC. This encodes CASSPQGNGYTF.

This clonotype came up many times. The gene calls are TRBV10-3 and TRBJ1-2; D ambiguous. Germline loops: CDR1 ENHRY, CDR2 SYGVKD. Trimming took 2 bases from V and 4 from J, leaving 5 bases between them. The CDR3 sequence is 12 residues long. The CDR3 bases are TGTGCCATCAGTGAGCCCCTCTATGGCTACACCTTC. It translates to CAISEPLYGYTF.

This clonotype came up a few times. At one end the junction does not follow the germline gene, possibly because of a read error. This chain uses TRBV10-3 with TRBJ2-5, with D maybe TRBD2 (5 bases). The CDR3 spans 13 residues. Germline V gene data show CDR1 as ENHRY and CDR2 as SYGVKD. This CDR3 is CASGNWSGTRMDF. The CDR3, as DNA: TGTGCCAGCGGTAACTGGAGTGGAACTAGGATGGATTTC.

The V call is TRBV10-3, the J call TRBJ2-5, with 9 bases fitting TRBD1. V trimming: 10 bases; J trimming: 8 bases; junction bases outside the gene matches: 11. Per the germline V gene, CDR1 is ENHRY and CDR2 is SYGVKD. This CDR3 has 13 residues. CDR3 sequence reads: CASSTGGGYTQYF. Here the CDR3 DNA reads TGTGCCAGCAGCACAGGGGGCGGGTATACCCAGTACTTC.

This clonotype was counted between two and nine times. The chain joins TRBV20-1 to TRBJ1-4; D call uncertain. This CDR3 comprises 11 residues. The germline CDR1 and CDR2 sequences are DFQATT and SNEGSKA (reference sequence). CDR3 amino acids: CSGQIYEKLFF. CDR3 nucleotide sequence: TGCAGCGGTCAAATTTATGAAAAACTGTTTTTT.

CDR3 sequence reads: CSVEVTGTEAFF. The CDR3, as DNA: TGCAGCGTTGAAGTGACGGGCACTGAAGCTTTCTTT. The V call is TRBV29-1, the J call TRBJ1-1; D is unresolved. Germline V lookup: CDR1 SQVTM, CDR2 ANQGSEA. The V end lost 1 base, the J end lost 4 bases, and 7 bases lay between the germline ends. The CDR3 consists of 12 residues.

This clonotype was recorded at least ten times. CDR3 protein: CASSVRGATQYF. DNA for the CDR3: TGTGCCAGCAGCGTAAGAGGAGCGACCCAGTACTTC. The chain employs TRBV7-9 and TRBJ2-5, with D unclear. CDR3 size: 12 residues. Germline values: CDR1 SEHNR, CDR2 FQNEAQ (reference sequence). V gave up 5 bases and J gave up 7 bases, with 11 bases separating them. Variable domain in full (rest from reference TRBV7-9 and TRBJ2-5): DTGVSQNPRHKITKRGQNVTFRCDPISEHNRLYWYRQTLGQGPEFLTYFQNEAQLEKSRLLSDRFSAERPKGSFSTLEIQRTEQGDSAMYLCASSVRGATQYFGPGTRLLVL.

V gene TRBV10-3 combines with J gene TRBJ2-7; D is unclear. The germline V gene encodes CDR1 ENHRY and CDR2 SYGVKD. There are 12 residues in the CDR3. Here the CDR3 reads CTSSLAGYEQYF. The CDR3 bases are TGTACCAGCAGTTTAGCAGGTTACGAGCAGTACTTC.

This clonotype was recorded a few times. The V call is TRBV11-2, the J call TRBJ2-5; 7 bases map to TRBD2. This CDR3 spans 14 amino acids. Germline loops: CDR1 SGHAT, CDR2 FQNNGV. V was clipped by 2 bases and J by 4 bases; unmatched bases: 4. Here the CDR3 DNA reads TGTGCCAGCAGCTTAACTAGCGCAGGAGAGACCCAGTACTTC. Amino acid sequence: CASSLTSAGETQYF.

The V gene is TRBV20-1, the J gene TRBJ2-5, with D possibly matching TRBD1 (6 bases). This CDR3 has 16 residues. Trimming took 0 bases from V and 6 from J, leaving 20 bases between them. Germline CDR1 and CDR2: DFQATT and SNEGSKA (reference sequence). The CDR3 is CSARDLIGAGVKTQYF. CDR3 sequence (DNA): TGCAGTGCTAGAGATCTAATTGGGGCAGGGGTGAAGACCCAGTACTTC.

V is TRBV20-1 and J is TRBJ2-6, with a tentative D call TRBD2 (6 bases). The CDR3 length is 13 residues. Between the trimmed V and J ends, which lost 1 base and 8 bases, there was a span of 9 bases. Germline V gene data show CDR1 as DFQATT and CDR2 as SNEGSKA (reference sequence). CDR3 nucleotides: TGCAGTGCTAGAGGACGCGGGACCAACGTCCTGACTTTC. This sequence encodes CSARGRGTNVLTF.

This clonotype was observed once. J is TRBJ2-5 and V is TRBV13; D perhaps matches TRBD1 (5 bases). The ends were cut back, 7 bases at V and 3 bases at J, with 15 bases in the middle. CDR1 and CDR2 (germline): PRHDT, FYEKMQ (reference sequence). This CDR3 is 14 amino acids long. CDR3 DNA sequence: TGTGCCAGCATCTCAGGGCAGCTTAAAGAGACCCAGTACTTC. It is translated as CASISGQLKETQYF. Variable domain in full (rest from reference TRBV13 and TRBJ2-5): AAGVIQSPRHLIKEKRETATLKCYPIPRHDTVYWYQQGPGQDPQFLISFYEKMQSDKGSIPDRFSAQQFSDYHSELNMSSLELGDSALYFCASISGQLKETQYFGPGTRLLVL.

This clonotype was detected a few times. Relative to the germline gene, one junction end is altered; a read error may explain this. The chain employs TRBV4-1 and TRBJ2-7; D remains unclear. The CDR3 is 16 residues long. Germline V gives CDR1 MGHRA, CDR2 YSYEKL. The CDR3: CASSRGILPPVYEQYF. The CDR3 nucleotides are TGTGCCAGCAGCCGTGGAATCCTTCCTCCAGTCTACGAGCAGTACTTC.

The chain is built from TRBV3-1 and TRBJ1-2; D ambiguous. The V gene's germline CDR1 is LGHDT and CDR2 YNNKEL (reference sequence). The CDR3 runs 13 residues. The ends were cut back, 0 bases at V and 5 bases at J, with 7 bases in the middle. The CDR3 DNA follows: TGTGCCAGCAGCCAAGATGGACCTTATGGCTACACCTTC. Its protein is CASSQDGPYGYTF.

As concerns this clonotype: This could be a read error, since a much larger clone is one nucleotide away. The gene calls are TRBV20-1 and TRBJ2-5; D uncertain. Between the trimmed V and J ends, which lost 1 base and 2 bases, there was a span of 14 bases. The CDR3 is 15 residues long. Per the germline V gene, CDR1 is DFQATT and CDR2 is SNEGSKA (reference sequence). The chain's CDR3 is CSARGLGGTQETQYF. Written as DNA, the CDR3 is TGCAGTGCTAGAGGTCTGGGCGGAACTCAAGAGACCCAGTACTTC.

J is TRBJ2-6 and V is TRBV3-1; 13 bases are shared with TRBD2. Germline V gene lookup returns CDR1 LGHDT and CDR2 YNNKEL (reference sequence). CDR3 length equals 17 residues. Unmatched junction bases numbered 4, after V lost 4 bases and J lost 4 bases. As DNA, the CDR3 is TGTGCCAGCAGCCCGGGACTAGCGGGGATCGGGGCCAACGTCCTGACTTTC. Protein product: CASSPGLAGIGANVLTF.

This clonotype occurred once. This chain joins TRBV2 and TRBJ2-7; 11 bases agree with TRBD2. The CDR3 consists of 15 residues. Trimming at V came to 8 bases and at J to 2 bases, leaving 8 bases not matched to a gene. CDR1 is SNHLY and CDR2 is FYNNEI in the germline V gene. The CDR3 spells CASGRTSGGPYEQYF. DNA for the CDR3: TGTGCCAGCGGCCGAACTAGCGGGGGCCCCTACGAGCAGTACTTC.

There are many counts of this clonotype. V gene TRBV7-2 combines with J gene TRBJ1-2; a weak D match, TRBD1 (6 bases). This CDR3 comprises 14 residues. Deletions cut 1 base from V and 4 bases from J, with 10 bases between. CDR1 is SGHTA, CDR2 FQGNSA, per germline. The CDR3 DNA sequence: TGTGCCAGCAGCTTAGGAGGGGGGGCCTATGGCTACACCTTC. Protein product: CASSLGGGAYGYTF.

This chain links TRBV7-9 with TRBJ2-7; D gene ambiguous. V lost 6 bases and J 0 bases, leaving 21 bases between the germline ends. CDR3 length: 17 residues. CDR1 SEHNR and CDR2 FQNEAQ come from the germline V gene (reference sequence). The CDR3 loop reads CASSLWASTEGSYEQYF. In nucleotides, the CDR3 is TGTGCCAGCAGTTTGTGGGCTAGTACGGAAGGCTCCTACGAGCAGTACTTC. Based on the CDR3 plus reference TRBV7-9 and TRBJ2-7, the full variable domain is DTGVSQNPRHKITKRGQNVTFRCDPISEHNRLYWYRQTLGQGPEFLTYFQNEAQLEKSRLLSDRFSAERPKGSFSTLEIQRTEQGDSAMYLCASSLWASTEGSYEQYFGPGTRLTVT.

This clonotype was seen only a few times. This sequence joins TRBV29-1 and TRBJ2-3; TRBD2 aligns across 8 bases. The ends lost 7 bases at V and 5 bases at J; junction bases unmatched: 11. Germline V lookup: CDR1 SQVTM, CDR2 ANQGSEA. The CDR3 spans 14 residues. The CDR3 bases are TGCAGCGCAGCCGGGACTAGAGGGGGAGATACGCAGTATTTT. It translates to CSAAGTRGGDTQYF.

J is TRBJ1-2 and V is TRBV29-1, with 9 bases that match TRBD1. This CDR3 spans 11 amino acids. After removal of 5 bases from V and 8 bases from J, the junction contained 3 bases not matched to a gene. Germline V gives CDR1 SQVTM, CDR2 ANQGSEA. Here the CDR3 reads CSVTGGEGYTF. The DNA for the CDR3 is TGCAGCGTTACAGGGGGCGAGGGCTACACCTTC.

This clonotype appeared a few times. The rearrangement uses TRBV7-9 and TRBJ2-7; TRBD2 matches 8 bases. From germline, CDR1 is SEHNR and CDR2 FQNEAQ (reference sequence). V lost 5 bases and J lost 0; bases outside the gene matches: 6. The CDR3 has 15 amino acids. The CDR3 DNA is TGTGCCAGCAGCCAGCGACTAGCGAGCTCCTACGAGCAGTACTTC. Its translation is CASSQRLASSYEQYF.

This clonotype came up a few times. The chain carries TRBV12-3 or TRBV12-4 and TRBJ1-1; D remains ambiguous. V shed 3 bases and J shed 3 bases, with 11 bases lying between them. CDR3 length: 14 residues. CDR3 sequence reads: CASSFSIKHTEAFF. CDR3 nucleotide sequence: TGTGCCAGCAGTTTCTCTATAAAGCACACTGAAGCTTTCTTT.

The table lists this clonotype with many counts. V and J are TRBV6-6 and TRBJ1-4; TRBD1 matches 7 bases. The CDR3 is 14 amino acids. From germline, CDR1 is MNHNY and CDR2 SVGAGI (reference sequence). The trim removed 5 bases at V and 11 bases at J, leaving 11 bases unmatched. The CDR3 sequence is CASSTGQILDKLFF. DNA for the CDR3: TGTGCCAGCAGTACGGGACAGATCCTCGACAAACTGTTTTTT.

In this sample, this clonotype turned up once. The J gene is TRBJ2-1, the V gene TRBV7-9; 8 bases match TRBD2. There are 14 residues in the CDR3. Germline CDR1 is SEHNR and CDR2 is FQNEAQ (reference sequence). Trimming cost V 9 bases and J 12 bases; bases outside gene matches: 16. CDR3 nucleotide sequence: TGTGCCAGGGTGGGGGCGGGGGGTACAGATACGCAGTTCTTC. Translated: CARVGAGGTDTQFF.

Ten or more counts support this clonotype. V is TRBV7-8 and J is TRBJ2-2, with 7 nucleotides matching TRBD1. The germline gives CDR1 SGHVS, CDR2 FQNEAQ. The CDR3 contains 15 residues. V lost 2 bases, J lost 4 bases, and 4 bases stayed unmatched. CDR3 amino acids: CASSLSDRRTGELFF. CDR3 DNA: TGTGCCAGCAGCTTATCGGACAGGCGCACCGGGGAGCTGTTTTTT. The full variable domain, with the rest looked up from reference TRBV7-8 and TRBJ2-2, is GAGVSQSPRYKVAKRGQDVALRCDPISGHVSLFWYQQALGQGPEFLTYFQNEAQLDKSGLPSDRFFAERPEGSVSTLKIQRTQQEDSAVYLCASSLSDRRTGELFFGEGSRLTVL.

Remarks on this clonotype: Given a much more abundant clone one base away, this may be a read error. V gene TRBV19 combines with J gene TRBJ1-1; D call uncertain. With 9 bases removed from V and 6 bases from J, the gap between germline ends came to 14 bases. CDR3 length: 12 amino acids. Per germline, CDR1 LNHDA and CDR2 SQIVND (reference sequence). This CDR3 reads CARRLGFAEAFF. In DNA form, the CDR3 reads TGTGCCAGGAGATTGGGGTTTGCTGAAGCTTTCTTT.